What follows are 13 T cell receptor beta chains derived from one specimen sequenced in a study of T cells in Graves' hyperthyroidism and ophthalmopathy. Amplified regions were TCR beta CDR3 sequences from RNA transcripts. The TCR CDR3 was amplified in a first-round RT-PCR using the HTBI primer set. TCRdb used MiXCR to reprocess the multiplex PCR reads, holding one entry per CDR3 protein. The repertoire holds 400,000 to 500,000 distinct CDR3 sequences, roughly 14% seen once, with about 13% in the top ten. Material for sequencing was blood. The source is a man aged 18 to 29 with Graves' ophthalmopathy.

The chain joins TRBV2 to TRBJ2-5; maybe TRBD2 (5 bases). V dropped 9 bases and J dropped 0 bases, with 11 bases sitting between them. The CDR3 runs 13 residues. Germline V gene lookup returns CDR1 SNHLY and CDR2 FYNNEI. The chain's CDR3 is CARGGGYQETQYF. The CDR3 DNA is TGTGCCAGGGGCGGCGGGTACCAAGAGACCCAGTACTTC. The variable domain in full, with the rest retrieved from reference TRBV2 and TRBJ2-5, is EPEVTQTPSHQVTQMGQEVILRCVPISNHLYFYWYRQILGQKVEFLVSFYNNEISEKSEIFDDQFSVERPDGSNFTLKIRSTKLEDSAMYFCARGGGYQETQYFGPGTRLLVL.

The chain recombines TRBV19 with TRBJ2-5; D gene unclear. V shed 0 bases and J shed 5 bases, with 10 bases lying between them. The CDR3 totals 14 residues. Germline V lookup: CDR1 LNHDA, CDR2 SQIVND (reference sequence). Here the CDR3 DNA reads TGTGCCAGTAGTATAGATCCATTTCTGGAGACCCAGTACTTC. It translates to CASSIDPFLETQYF.

Many counts were recorded for this clonotype. This rearrangement joins TRBV14 to TRBJ2-7; 9 positions match TRBD1. V shed 4 bases, J shed 4 bases, and the junction held 8 bases outside the gene matches. The CDR3 has 15 amino acids. From germline, CDR1 is SGHDN and CDR2 FVKESK. CDR3 nucleotides: TGTGCCAGCAGCCGGGGGAGACAGGGGGAGTACGAGCAGTACTTC. This translates into CASSRGRQGEYEQYF.

The chain links TRBV14 to TRBJ1-2; D unresolved. There are 15 residues in the CDR3. Trimming left V 1 base short and J 2 bases short, with 11 bases between. Germline loops: CDR1 SGHDN, CDR2 FVKESK. CDR3 loop: CASSQVTMGNYGYTF. In DNA, the CDR3 is TGTGCCAGCAGCCAAGTCACCATGGGAAACTATGGCTACACCTTC.

This clonotype was recorded many times. V usage is TRBV10-3 and J usage is TRBJ2-1, with a possible D match to TRBD1 (5 bases). Germline CDR1 and CDR2: ENHRY and SYGVKD. The germline V and J ends were trimmed by 8 bases and 5 bases, with 16 bases remaining between them. This CDR3 is built from 14 residues. The CDR3 loop reads CAIAGQEGHNEQFF. CDR3 nucleotide sequence: TGTGCCATCGCAGGACAAGAAGGACACAATGAGCAGTTCTTC.

The sample holds many counts of this clonotype. V and J are TRBV15 and TRBJ2-1, with D uncertain. CDR1 and CDR2 (germline): LNHNV, YYDKDF (reference sequence). Trimming left V 3 bases short and J 2 bases short, with 11 bases between. CDR3 length: 15 amino acids. CDR3 in amino acids: CATSSGLSPYNEQFF. The DNA for the CDR3 is TGTGCCACCAGCAGTGGTCTATCCCCCTACAATGAGCAGTTCTTC. Supplemented by reference TRBV15 and TRBJ2-1, the full variable domain reads DAMVIQNPRYQVTQFGKPVTLSCSQTLNHNVMYWYQQKSSQAPKLLFHYYDKDFNNEADTPDNFQSRRPNTSFCFLDIRSPGLGDTAMYLCATSSGLSPYNEQFFGPGTRLTVL.

This chain uses TRBV24-1 with TRBJ1-5; TRBD1 aligns across 9 bases. Germline V gene lookup returns CDR1 KGHDR and CDR2 SFDVKD. The CDR3 totals 15 residues. Trimming at V came to 4 bases and at J to 4 bases, leaving 4 bases not matched to a gene. The DNA for the CDR3 is TGTGCCACCAGTGAAACCGGGACAGGGAATCAGCCCCAGCATTTT. This sequence encodes CATSETGTGNQPQHF.

As concerns this clonotype: One junction end disagrees with the germline gene, perhaps due to a read error. The chain recombines TRBV7-9 with TRBJ1-6; no definite D call. Germline CDR1 is SEHNR and CDR2 is FQNEAQ (reference sequence). This CDR3 comprises 13 residues. CDR3 loop: CASSLAPTSLLHF. In nucleotides, the CDR3 is TGTGCCAGCAGCTTAGCGCCCACGTCACTCCTCCACTTT.

This clonotype was observed many times. The chain uses TRBV20-1 and TRBJ2-7; 7 bases are shared with TRBD1. V dropped 3 bases and J dropped 0; count of bases not matched to a gene: 8. Germline assignment: CDR1 DFQATT and CDR2 SNEGSKA (reference sequence). The CDR3 sequence is 15 residues long. The CDR3 DNA follows: TGCAGTGCTAGCCCCGGGGACAGCAGCTCCTACGAGCAGTACTTC. Translation: CSASPGDSSSYEQYF.

This clonotype was recorded many times. The J gene is TRBJ2-7, the V gene TRBV30; D is possibly TRBD2 (6 bases). CDR1 and CDR2 (germline): GTSNPN, SVGIG (reference sequence). The CDR3 length is 14 residues. V shed 5 bases and J shed 3 bases, with 17 bases lying between them. CDR3 in DNA: TGTGCCTGGGAACCAATCCTGGGGGGCTACGAGCAGTACTTC. Its translation is CAWEPILGGYEQYF. Full variable domain (missing parts from reference TRBV30 and TRBJ2-7): SQTIHQWPATLVQPVGSPLSLECTVEGTSNPNLYWYRQAAGRGLQLLFYSVGIGQISSEVPQNLSASRPQDRQFILSSKKLLLSDSGFYLCAWEPILGGYEQYFGPGTRLTVT.

The chain carries TRBV6-1 and TRBJ2-6; D remains ambiguous. The ends were cut back, 2 bases at V and 3 bases at J, with 2 bases in the middle. The CDR3 contains 13 residues. CDR1 and CDR2 from the germline V gene are MNHNS and SASEGT. The CDR3 sequence is CASSEIGANVLTF. The CDR3 DNA reads as TGTGCCAGCAGTGAAATTGGGGCCAACGTCCTGACTTTC.

This clonotype showed up many times. CDR3 nucleotides: TGCGCCAGCAGCCAAGCAGGGCTAGTGCCAGAAGCTTTCTTT. It yields the protein CASSQAGLVPEAFF. This rearrangement joins TRBV4-1 to TRBJ1-1; perhaps TRBD1 as D (5 bases). The CDR3 runs 14 residues. The germline V gene has CDR1 MGHRA and CDR2 YSYEKL. V lost 1 base to trimming and J lost 8 bases, with 14 bases between them.

A note on this clonotype: One end of the junction varies from germline; a read error may be responsible. The J gene is TRBJ2-7, the V gene TRBV9, with 7 bases fitting TRBD1. The CDR3 consists of 15 residues. Germline V lookup: CDR1 SGDLS, CDR2 YYNGEE. As DNA, the CDR3 is TGTGCCAGCGGCGTAGAGGGGGCGGCCATCTACGAGCAGTACTTC. Its translation: CASGVEGAAIYEQYF. Filled out from reference TRBV9 and TRBJ2-7, the complete variable domain reads DSGVTQTPKHLITATGQRVTLRCSPRSGDLSVYWYQQSLDQGLQFLIQYYNGEERAKGNILERFSAQQFPDLHSELNLSSLELGDSALYFCASGVEGAAIYEQYFGPGTRLTVT.